This TCR beta chain originates from a study of Graves' ophthalmopathy and Graves' hyperthyroidism. Study at large: Peripheral blood (taken before any treatment) was collected at initial diagnosis.

J lost 4 bases, V lost 1 base, and 5 bases had no gene match. Germline V gene lookup returns CDR1 SGHTA and CDR2 FQGNSA. This CDR3 is 15 amino acids long. TCR beta CDR3 amplification used RNA transcripts. HTBI primers were employed in first-round RT-PCR, then a second-round multiplex PCR followed. One entry per CDR3 protein results from TCRdb running MiXCR on the multiplex PCR reads. The sample has around 470,000 distinct CDR3 sequences, 14% seen once. This clonotype appeared many times. The starting material, roughly 9.7 ml of fresh peripheral blood, provided the PBMCs. The chain uses TRBV7-2 and TRBJ2-5; 8 nucleotides align to TRBD2. This TCR was sampled from a young woman with Graves' ophthalmopathy. Sequencing was carried out using blood. CDR3 coding DNA: TGTGCCAGCAGCTTAGGTCCCCTAGCGGGAGAGACCCAGTACTTC. Translation: CASSLGPLAGETQYF. Variable domain in full (rest from reference TRBV7-2 and TRBJ2-5): GAGVSQSPSNKVTEKGKDVELRCDPISGHTALYWYRQSLGQGLEFLIYFQGNSAPDKSGLPSDRFSAERTGGSVSTLTIQRTQQEDSAVYLCASSLGPLAGETQYFGPGTRLLVL.